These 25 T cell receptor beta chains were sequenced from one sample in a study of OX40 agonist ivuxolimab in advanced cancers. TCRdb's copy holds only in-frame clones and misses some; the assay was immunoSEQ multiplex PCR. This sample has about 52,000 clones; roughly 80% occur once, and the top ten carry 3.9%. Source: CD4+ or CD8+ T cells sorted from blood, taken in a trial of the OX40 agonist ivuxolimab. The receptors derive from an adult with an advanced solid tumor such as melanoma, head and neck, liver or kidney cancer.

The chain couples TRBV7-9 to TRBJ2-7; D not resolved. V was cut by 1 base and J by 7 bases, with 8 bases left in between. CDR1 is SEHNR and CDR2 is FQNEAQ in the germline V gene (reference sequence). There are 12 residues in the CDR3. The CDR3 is CASSLGRKEQYF. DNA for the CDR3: TGTGCCAGCAGCTTAGGGCGGAAGGAGCAGTACTTC.

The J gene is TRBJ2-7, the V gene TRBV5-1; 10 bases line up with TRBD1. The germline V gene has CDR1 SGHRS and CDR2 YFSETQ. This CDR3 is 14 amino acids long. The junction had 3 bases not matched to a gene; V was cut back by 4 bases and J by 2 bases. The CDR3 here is CASSRGQGAYEQYF. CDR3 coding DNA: TGCGCCAGCAGCAGAGGACAGGGGGCCTACGAGCAGTACTTC.

As DNA, the CDR3 is TGCGCCAGCAGTGCACTAGCGGGGGGTGGCGAGACCCAGTACTTC. This encodes CASSALAGGGETQYF. The V gene is TRBV10-2, the J gene TRBJ2-5; 12 bases match TRBD2. Unmatched junction bases numbered 5, after V lost 4 bases and J lost 5 bases. The CDR3 is 15 residues long. CDR1 WSHSY and CDR2 SAAADI come from the germline V gene.

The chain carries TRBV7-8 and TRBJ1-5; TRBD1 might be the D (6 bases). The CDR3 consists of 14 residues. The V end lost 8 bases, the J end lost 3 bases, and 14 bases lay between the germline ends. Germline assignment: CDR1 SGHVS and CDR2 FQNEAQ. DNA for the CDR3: TGTGCCAGCGGGGTGGCAGGGGCCAATCAGCCCCAGCATTTT. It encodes CASGVAGANQPQHF.

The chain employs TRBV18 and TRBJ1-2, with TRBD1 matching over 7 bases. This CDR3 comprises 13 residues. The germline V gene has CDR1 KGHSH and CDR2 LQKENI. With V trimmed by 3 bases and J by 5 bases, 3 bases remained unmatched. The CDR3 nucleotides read TGTGCCAGCTCACCCGGGACAGCGTATGGCTACACCTTC. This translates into CASSPGTAYGYTF. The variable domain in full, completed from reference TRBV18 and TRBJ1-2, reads NAGVMQNPRHLVRRRGQEARLRCSPMKGHSHVYWYRQLPEEGLKFMVYLQKENIIDESGMPKERFSAEFPKEGPSILRIQQVVRGDSAAYFCASSPGTAYGYTFGSGTRLTVV.

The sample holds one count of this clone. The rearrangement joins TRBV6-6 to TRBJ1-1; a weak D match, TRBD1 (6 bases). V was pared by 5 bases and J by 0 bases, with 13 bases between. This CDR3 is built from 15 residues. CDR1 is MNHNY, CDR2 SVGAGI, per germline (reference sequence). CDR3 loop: CASSPGGGLNTEAFF. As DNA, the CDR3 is TGTGCCAGCAGTCCCGGAGGGGGATTGAACACTGAAGCTTTCTTT.

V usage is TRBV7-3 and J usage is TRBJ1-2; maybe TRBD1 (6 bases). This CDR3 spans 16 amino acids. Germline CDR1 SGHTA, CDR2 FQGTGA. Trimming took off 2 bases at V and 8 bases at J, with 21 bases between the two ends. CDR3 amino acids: CASSLGGGRDQEGYTF. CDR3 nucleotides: TGTGCCAGCAGCTTAGGGGGCGGCAGGGACCAGGAGGGCTACACCTTC.

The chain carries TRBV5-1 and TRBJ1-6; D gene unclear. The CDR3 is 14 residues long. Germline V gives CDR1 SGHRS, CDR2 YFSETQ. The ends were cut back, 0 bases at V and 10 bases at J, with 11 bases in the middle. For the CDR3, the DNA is TGCGCCAGCAGCTTGGACGGTTTAGAGTCACCCCTCCACTTT. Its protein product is CASSLDGLESPLHF. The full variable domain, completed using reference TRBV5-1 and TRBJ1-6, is KAGVTQTPRYLIKTRGQQVTLSCSPISGHRSVSWYQQTPGQGLQFLFEYFSETQRNKGNFPGRFSGRQFSNSRSEMNVSTLELGDSALYLCASSLDGLESPLHFGNGTRLTVT.

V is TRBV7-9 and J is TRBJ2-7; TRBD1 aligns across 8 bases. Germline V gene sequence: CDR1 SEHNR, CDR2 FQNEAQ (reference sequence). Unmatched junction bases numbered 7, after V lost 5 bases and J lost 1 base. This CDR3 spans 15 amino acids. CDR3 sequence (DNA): TGTGCCAGCAGCCCAGGACAGGGAAGGTCCTACGAGCAGTACTTC. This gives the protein CASSPGQGRSYEQYF. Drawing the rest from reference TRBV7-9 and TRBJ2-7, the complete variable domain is DTGVSQNPRHKITKRGQNVTFRCDPISEHNRLYWYRQTLGQGPEFLTYFQNEAQLEKSRLLSDRFSAERPKGSFSTLEIQRTEQGDSAMYLCASSPGQGRSYEQYFGPGTRLTVT.

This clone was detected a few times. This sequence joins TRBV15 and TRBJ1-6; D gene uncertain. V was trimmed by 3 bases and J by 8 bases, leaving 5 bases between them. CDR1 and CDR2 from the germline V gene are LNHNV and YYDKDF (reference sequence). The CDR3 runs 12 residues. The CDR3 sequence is CATSSWDSPLHF. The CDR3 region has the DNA TGTGCCACCAGCAGCTGGGATTCACCCCTCCACTTT.

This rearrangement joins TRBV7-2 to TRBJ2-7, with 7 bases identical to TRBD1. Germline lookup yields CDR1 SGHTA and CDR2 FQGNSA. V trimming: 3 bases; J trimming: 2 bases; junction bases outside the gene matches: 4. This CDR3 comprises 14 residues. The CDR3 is CASSFYRGPYEQYF. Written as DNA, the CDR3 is TGTGCCAGCAGCTTCTACAGGGGCCCCTACGAGCAGTACTTC.

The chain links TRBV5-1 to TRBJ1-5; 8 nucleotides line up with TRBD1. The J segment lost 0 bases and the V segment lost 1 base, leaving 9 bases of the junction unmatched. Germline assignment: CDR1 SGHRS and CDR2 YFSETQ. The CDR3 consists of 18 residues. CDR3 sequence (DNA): TGCGCCAGCAGCTTGATGCCAGGGGGCGAGGGTAGCAATCAGCCCCAGCATTTT. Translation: CASSLMPGGEGSNQPQHF.

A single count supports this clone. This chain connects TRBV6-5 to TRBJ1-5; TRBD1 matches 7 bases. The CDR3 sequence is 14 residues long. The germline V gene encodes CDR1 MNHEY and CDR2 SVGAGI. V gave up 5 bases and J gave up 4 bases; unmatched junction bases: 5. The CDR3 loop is CASSRGQLNQPQHF. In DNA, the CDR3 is TGTGCCAGCAGTAGGGGACAGTTAAATCAGCCCCAGCATTTT.

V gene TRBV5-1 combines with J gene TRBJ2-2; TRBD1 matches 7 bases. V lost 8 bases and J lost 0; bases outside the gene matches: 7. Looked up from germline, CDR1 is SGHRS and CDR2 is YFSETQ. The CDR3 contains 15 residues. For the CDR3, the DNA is TGCGCCAGTAGGGGACAGTTCGCGAACACCGGGGAGCTGTTTTTT. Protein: CASRGQFANTGELFF.

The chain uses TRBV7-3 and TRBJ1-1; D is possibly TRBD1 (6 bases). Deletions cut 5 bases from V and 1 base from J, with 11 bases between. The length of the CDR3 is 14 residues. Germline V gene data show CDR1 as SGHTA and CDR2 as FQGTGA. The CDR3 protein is CASSKGVWNTEAFF. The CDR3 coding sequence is TGTGCCAGCAGCAAGGGGGTTTGGAACACTGAAGCTTTCTTT.

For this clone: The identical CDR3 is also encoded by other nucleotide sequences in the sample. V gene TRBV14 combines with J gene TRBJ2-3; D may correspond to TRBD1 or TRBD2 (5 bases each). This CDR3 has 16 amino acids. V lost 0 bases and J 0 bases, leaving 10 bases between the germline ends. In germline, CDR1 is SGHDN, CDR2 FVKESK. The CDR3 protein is CASSQDGGASTDTQYF. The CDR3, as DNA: TGTGCCAGCAGCCAAGATGGGGGTGCTAGCACAGATACGCAGTATTTT.

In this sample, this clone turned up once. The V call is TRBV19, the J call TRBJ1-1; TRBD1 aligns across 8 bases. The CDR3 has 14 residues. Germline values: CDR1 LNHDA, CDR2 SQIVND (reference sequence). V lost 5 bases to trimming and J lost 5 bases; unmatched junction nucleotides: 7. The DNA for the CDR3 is TGTGCCAGTAGTCCCGGACAGGGATGGACTGAAGCTTTCTTT. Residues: CASSPGQGWTEAFF.

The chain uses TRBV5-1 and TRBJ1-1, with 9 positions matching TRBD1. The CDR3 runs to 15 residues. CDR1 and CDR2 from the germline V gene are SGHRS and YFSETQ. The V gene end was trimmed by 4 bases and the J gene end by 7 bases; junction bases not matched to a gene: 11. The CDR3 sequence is CASSVDPGQGNEAFF. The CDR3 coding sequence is TGCGCCAGCAGCGTAGACCCGGGACAGGGAAATGAAGCTTTCTTT.

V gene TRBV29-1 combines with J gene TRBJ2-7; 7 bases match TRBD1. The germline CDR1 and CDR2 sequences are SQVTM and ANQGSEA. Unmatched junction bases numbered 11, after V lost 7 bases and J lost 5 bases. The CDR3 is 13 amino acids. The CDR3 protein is CSGSRDSTHEQYF. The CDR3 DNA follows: TGCAGCGGGAGCCGGGACAGTACGCACGAGCAGTACTTC.

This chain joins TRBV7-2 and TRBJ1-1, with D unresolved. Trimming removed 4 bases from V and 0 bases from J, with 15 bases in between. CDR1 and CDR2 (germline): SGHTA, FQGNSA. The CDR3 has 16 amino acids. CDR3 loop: CASSSNRGNMNTEAFF. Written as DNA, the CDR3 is TGTGCCAGCAGCTCCAACAGAGGGAACATGAACACTGAAGCTTTCTTT.

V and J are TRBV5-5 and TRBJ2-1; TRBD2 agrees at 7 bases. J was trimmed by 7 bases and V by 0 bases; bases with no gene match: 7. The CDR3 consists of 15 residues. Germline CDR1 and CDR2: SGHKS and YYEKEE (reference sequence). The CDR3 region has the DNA TGTGCCAGCAGCTTGGGAACCGGGACTATGAATGAGCAGTTCTTC. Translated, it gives CASSLGTGTMNEQFF. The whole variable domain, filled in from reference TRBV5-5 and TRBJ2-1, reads DAGVTQSPTHLIKTRGQQVTLRCSPISGHKSVSWYQQVLGQGPQFIFQYYEKEERGRGNFPDRFSARQFPNYSSELNVNALLLGDSALYLCASSLGTGTMNEQFFGPGTRLTVL.

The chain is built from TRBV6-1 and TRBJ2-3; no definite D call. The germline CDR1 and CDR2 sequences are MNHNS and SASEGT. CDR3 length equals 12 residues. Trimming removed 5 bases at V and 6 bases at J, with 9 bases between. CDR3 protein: CASSKHQDTQYF. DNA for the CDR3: TGTGCCAGCAGTAAACATCAGGATACGCAGTATTTT.

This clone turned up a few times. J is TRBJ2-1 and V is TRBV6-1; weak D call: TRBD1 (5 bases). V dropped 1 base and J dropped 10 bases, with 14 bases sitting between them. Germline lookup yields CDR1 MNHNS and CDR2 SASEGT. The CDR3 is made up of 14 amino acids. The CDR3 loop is CASSEVQGGVEQFF. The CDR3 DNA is TGTGCCAGCAGTGAAGTGCAGGGTGGGGTAGAGCAGTTCTTC.

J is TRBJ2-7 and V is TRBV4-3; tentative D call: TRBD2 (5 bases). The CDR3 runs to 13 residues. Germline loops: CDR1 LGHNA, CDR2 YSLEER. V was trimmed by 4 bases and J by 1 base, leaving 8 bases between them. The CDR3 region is CASSPRRSYEQYF. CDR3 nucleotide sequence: TGCGCCAGCAGCCCCCGGAGGTCCTACGAGCAGTACTTC.

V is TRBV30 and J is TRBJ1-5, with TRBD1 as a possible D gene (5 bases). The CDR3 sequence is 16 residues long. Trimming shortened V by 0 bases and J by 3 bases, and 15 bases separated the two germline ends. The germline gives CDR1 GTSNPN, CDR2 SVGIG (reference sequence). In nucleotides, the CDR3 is TGTGCCTGGAGTGTGGGGGGGAAAGGGGACAATCAGCCCCAGCATTTT. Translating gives CAWSVGGKGDNQPQHF.